This entry lists 3 T cell receptor beta chains sequenced from one sample in a study of T cell changes during pregnancy in multiple sclerosis. Sequencing was performed with immunoSEQ multiplex PCR; in TCRdb, only in-frame clones are kept and a portion is missing. The top ten hold 2.5% of the sample, which has 64,000 or so clones, 96% seen once. The source was CD8+ T cells from peripheral blood mononuclear cells, collected after pregnancy. The source of these receptors is a female donor with multiple sclerosis, enrolled in a pregnancy study.

The rearrangement joins TRBV4-1 to TRBJ2-7; 11 bases line up with TRBD2. CDR1 and CDR2 from the germline V gene are MGHRA and YSYEKL. CDR3 length: 17 amino acids. J lost 4 bases, V lost 0 bases, and 8 bases had no gene match. This chain's CDR3 is CASSQDDSGRGGYEQYF. CDR3 DNA: TGCGCCAGCAGCCAAGACGATAGCGGGAGGGGTGGTTACGAGCAGTACTTC.

The chain couples TRBV14 to TRBJ2-7; 10 nucleotides agree with TRBD1. Germline assignment: CDR1 SGHDN and CDR2 FVKESK. The length of the CDR3 is 14 residues. V shed 4 bases, J shed 5 bases, and the junction held 5 bases outside the gene matches. DNA for the CDR3: TGTGCCAGCAGCCTGGGACAGGGGTGGAACGAGCAGTACTTC. It codes for CASSLGQGWNEQYF.

The rearrangement uses TRBV4-3 and TRBJ2-7, with 8 bases lining up with TRBD2. V shed 0 bases, J shed 4 bases, and the junction held 5 bases outside the gene matches. The germline V gene encodes CDR1 LGHNA and CDR2 YSLEER. CDR3 length: 15 residues. The CDR3 reads CASSQESSGDYEQYF. The CDR3 bases are TGCGCCAGCAGCCAAGAGAGTAGCGGGGATTACGAGCAGTACTTC.